This T cell receptor (beta chain) derives from a study of T cell changes during pregnancy in multiple sclerosis. Produced via immunoSEQ multiplex PCR; TCRdb's table is partial and in-frame only. The table includes approximately 99,000 clones, about nine tenths detected once. The CDR3 runs to 16 residues. The germline V gene has CDR1 LGHNA and CDR2 YSLEER. Trimming at V came to 1 base and at J to 4 bases, leaving 4 bases not matched to a gene. The origin of this receptor is a female donor in good health, enrolled as a control in a pregnancy study. The sequenced sample was peripheral blood, obtained in the second trimester of pregnancy. This sequence joins TRBV4-3 and TRBJ2-7; 13 bases map to TRBD2. In DNA form, the CDR3 reads TGCGCCAGCAGCCAAGGGGGACTAGCGGGATCTTACGAGCAGTACTTC. Its translation is CASSQGGLAGSYEQYF.